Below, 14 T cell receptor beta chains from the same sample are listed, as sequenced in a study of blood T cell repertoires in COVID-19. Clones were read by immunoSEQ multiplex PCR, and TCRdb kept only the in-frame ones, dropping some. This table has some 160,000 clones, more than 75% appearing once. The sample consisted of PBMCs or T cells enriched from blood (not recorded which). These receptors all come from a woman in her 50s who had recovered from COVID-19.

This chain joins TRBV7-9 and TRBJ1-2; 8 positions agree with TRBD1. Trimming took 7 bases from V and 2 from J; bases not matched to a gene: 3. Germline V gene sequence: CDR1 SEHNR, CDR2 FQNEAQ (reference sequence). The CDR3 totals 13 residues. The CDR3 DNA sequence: TGTGCCAGCACGACAGGGGTCAACTATGGCTACACCTTC. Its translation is CASTTGVNYGYTF.

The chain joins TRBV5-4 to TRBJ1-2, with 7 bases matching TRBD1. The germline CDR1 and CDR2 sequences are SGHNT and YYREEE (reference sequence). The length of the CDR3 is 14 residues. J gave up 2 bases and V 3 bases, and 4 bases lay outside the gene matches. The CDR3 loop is CASSYDRANYGYTF. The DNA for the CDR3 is TGTGCCAGCAGCTACGACAGGGCAAACTATGGCTACACCTTC.

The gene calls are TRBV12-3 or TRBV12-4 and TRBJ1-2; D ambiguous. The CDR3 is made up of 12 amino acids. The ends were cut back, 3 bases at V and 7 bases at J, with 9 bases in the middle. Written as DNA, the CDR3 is TGTGCCAGCAGTTTCCCGGGAGGTGGCTACACCTTC. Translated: CASSFPGGGYTF.

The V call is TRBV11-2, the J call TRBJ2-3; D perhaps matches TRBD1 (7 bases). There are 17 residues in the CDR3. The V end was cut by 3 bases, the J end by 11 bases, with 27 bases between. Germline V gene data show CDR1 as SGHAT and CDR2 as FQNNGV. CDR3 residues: CASSLYSGTRSGGGQYF. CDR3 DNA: TGTGCCAGCAGCTTGTACTCCGGGACTCGGTCAGGGGGAGGGCAGTATTTT.

The CDR3 loop is CASSQDRDRVAGANVLTF. The CDR3 DNA is TGCGCCAGCAGTCAAGACCGGGACAGGGTAGCTGGGGCCAACGTCCTGACTTTC. V and J are TRBV23-1 and TRBJ2-6; 9 bases are shared with TRBD1. TRBV23-1 is flagged as an ORF with uncertain function. The CDR3 covers 18 residues. V lost 2 bases, J lost 2 bases, and 7 bases stayed unmatched.

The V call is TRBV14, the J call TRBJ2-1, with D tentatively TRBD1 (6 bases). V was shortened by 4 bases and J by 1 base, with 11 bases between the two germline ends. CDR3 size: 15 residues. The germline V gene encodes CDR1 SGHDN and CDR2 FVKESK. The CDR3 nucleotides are TGTGCCAGCAGCCGGACAGACCGTTCCTACAATGAGCAGTTCTTC. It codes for CASSRTDRSYNEQFF.

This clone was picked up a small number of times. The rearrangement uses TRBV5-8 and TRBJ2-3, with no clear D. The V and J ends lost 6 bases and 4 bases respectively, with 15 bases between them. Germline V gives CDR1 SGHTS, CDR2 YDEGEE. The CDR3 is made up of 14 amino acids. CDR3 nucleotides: TGTGCCAGCACCGTGTCTAGGCTCTCAGATACGCAGTATTTT. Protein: CASTVSRLSDTQYF.

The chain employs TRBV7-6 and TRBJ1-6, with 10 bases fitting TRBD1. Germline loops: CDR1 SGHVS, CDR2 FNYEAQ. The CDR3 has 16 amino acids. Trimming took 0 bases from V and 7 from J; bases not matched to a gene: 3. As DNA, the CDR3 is TGTGCCAGCAGCTTAGCGCAGGACAGGGGGAATTCACCCCTCCACTTT. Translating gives CASSLAQDRGNSPLHF.

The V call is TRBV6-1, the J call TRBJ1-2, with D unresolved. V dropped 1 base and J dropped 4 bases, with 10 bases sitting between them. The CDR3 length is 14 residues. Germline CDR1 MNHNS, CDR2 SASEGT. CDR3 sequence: CASSEGEAFYGYTF. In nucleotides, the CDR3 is TGTGCCAGCAGTGAAGGTGAGGCTTTCTATGGCTACACCTTC.

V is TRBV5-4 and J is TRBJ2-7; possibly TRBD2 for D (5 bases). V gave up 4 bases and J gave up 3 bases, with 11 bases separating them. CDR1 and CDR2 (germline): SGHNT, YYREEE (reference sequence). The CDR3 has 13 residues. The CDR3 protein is CASSRTGNYEQYF. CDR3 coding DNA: TGTGCCAGCAGCCGGACGGGGAACTACGAGCAGTACTTC.

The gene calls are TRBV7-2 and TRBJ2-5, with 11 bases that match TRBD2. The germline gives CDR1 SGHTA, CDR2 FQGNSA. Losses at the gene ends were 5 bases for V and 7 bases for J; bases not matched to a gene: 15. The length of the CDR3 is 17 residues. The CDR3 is CASSPYSSGGFAGTQYF. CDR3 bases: TGTGCCAGCAGCCCCTATTCTAGCGGGGGGTTCGCTGGGACCCAGTACTTC.

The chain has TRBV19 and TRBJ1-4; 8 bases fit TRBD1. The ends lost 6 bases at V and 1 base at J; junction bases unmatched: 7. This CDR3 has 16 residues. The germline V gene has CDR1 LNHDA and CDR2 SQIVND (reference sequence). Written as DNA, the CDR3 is TGTGCCAGTAGCCTAACAGGGGGAAGAACTAATGAAAAACTGTTTTTT. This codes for CASSLTGGRTNEKLFF. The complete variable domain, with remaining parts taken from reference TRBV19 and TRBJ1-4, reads DGGITQSPKYLFRKEGQNVTLSCEQNLNHDAMYWYRQDPGQGLRLIYYSQIVNDFQKGDIAEGYSVSREKKESFPLTVTSAQKNPTAFYLCASSLTGGRTNEKLFFGSGTQLSVL.

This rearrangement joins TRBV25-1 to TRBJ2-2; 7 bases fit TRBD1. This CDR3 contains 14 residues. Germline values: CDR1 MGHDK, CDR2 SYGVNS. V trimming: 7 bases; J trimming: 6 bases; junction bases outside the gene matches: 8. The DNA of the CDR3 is TGTGCCAGCACCGGACAGGTGACGTCCGGGGAGCTGTTTTTT. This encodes CASTGQVTSGELFF.

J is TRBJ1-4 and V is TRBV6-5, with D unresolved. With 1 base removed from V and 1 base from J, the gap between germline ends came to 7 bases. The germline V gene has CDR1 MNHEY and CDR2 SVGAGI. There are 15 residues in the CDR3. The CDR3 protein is CASSYLALTNEKLFF. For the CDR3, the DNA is TGTGCCAGCAGTTACTTAGCCTTAACTAATGAAAAACTGTTTTTT.